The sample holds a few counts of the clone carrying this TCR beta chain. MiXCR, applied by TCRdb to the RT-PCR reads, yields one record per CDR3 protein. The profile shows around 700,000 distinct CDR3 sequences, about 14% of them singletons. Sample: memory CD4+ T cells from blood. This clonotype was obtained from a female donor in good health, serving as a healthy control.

CDR3 region: CASSLSTLAGGTDTQYF. The CDR3, as DNA: TGTGCCAGCAGTTTATCGACACTAGCGGGAGGAACAGATACGCAGTATTTT. This chain links TRBV27 with TRBJ2-3; 12 bases are a match to TRBD2. Trimming took 0 bases from V and 3 from J; bases not matched to a gene: 4. From germline, CDR1 is MNHEY and CDR2 SMNVEV (reference sequence). The CDR3 loop spans 17 amino acids.